The clone carrying this T cell receptor (beta chain) occurred a few times. Its cognate antigen is unknown. CDR1 and CDR2 (germline): SGHTA, FQGNSA. Deletions cut 0 bases from V and 6 bases from J, with 8 bases between. The CDR3 is 14 residues long. The data originate from a study of T cells after yellow fever vaccination. Background on the study: Fractions of low cell number were prepared using SMART-Seq v4 Ultra Low Input.

Overall study results and limits: The booster saw the reappearance of most primary-vaccination clones (approximately 97% CD4, 88% CD8). In FACS-sorted repertoires, abundant clonotypes from the bulk population could appear as contaminants. The secondary response was weaker, and its peak arrived faster, on day 5 versus 15.

MiXCR, run by TCRdb on the 5' RACE reads, gives a single entry per CDR3 protein. Of 250,000 to 300,000 distinct CDR3 sequences listed, roughly 13% are singletons. The input for sequencing was CD4+ T cells sorted from PBMCs, taken 45 days after the yellow fever booster vaccination. This clonotype was obtained from a man aged 25 to 45 who received the YFV17D yellow fever vaccine. The genes are TRBV7-2 and TRBJ2-2; D not resolved. CDR3 in amino acids: CASSLASSPGELFF. CDR3 bases: TGTGCCAGCAGCTTAGCGAGTAGCCCCGGGGAGCTGTTTTTT.